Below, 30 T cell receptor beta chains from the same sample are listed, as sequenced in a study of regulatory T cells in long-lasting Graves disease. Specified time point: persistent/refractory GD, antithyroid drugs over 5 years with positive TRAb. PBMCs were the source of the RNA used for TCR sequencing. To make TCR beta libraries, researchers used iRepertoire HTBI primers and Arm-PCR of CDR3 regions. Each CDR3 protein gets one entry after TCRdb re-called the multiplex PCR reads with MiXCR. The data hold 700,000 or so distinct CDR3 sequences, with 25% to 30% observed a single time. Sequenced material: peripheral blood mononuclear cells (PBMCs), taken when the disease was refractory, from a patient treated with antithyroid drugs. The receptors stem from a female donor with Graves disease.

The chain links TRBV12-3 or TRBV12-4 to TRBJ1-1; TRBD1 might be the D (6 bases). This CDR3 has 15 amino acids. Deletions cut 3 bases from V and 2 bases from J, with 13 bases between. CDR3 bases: TGTGCCAGCAGTTTGGGTTGGGACAAAAACACTGAAGCTTTCTTT. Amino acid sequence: CASSLGWDKNTEAFF.

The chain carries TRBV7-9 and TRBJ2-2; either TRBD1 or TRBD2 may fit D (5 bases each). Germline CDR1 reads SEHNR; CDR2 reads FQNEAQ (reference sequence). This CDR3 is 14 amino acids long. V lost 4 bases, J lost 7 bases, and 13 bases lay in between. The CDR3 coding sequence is TGTGCCAGCAGCTGGGACGGGCAAGGCGGGGAGCTGTTTTTT. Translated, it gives CASSWDGQGGELFF.

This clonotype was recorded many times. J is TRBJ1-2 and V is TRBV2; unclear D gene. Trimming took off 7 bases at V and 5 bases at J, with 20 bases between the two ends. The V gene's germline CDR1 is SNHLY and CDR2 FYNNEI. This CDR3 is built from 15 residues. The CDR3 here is CASIPWEEGVYGYTF. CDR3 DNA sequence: TGTGCCAGCATTCCGTGGGAAGAGGGCGTTTATGGCTACACCTTC.

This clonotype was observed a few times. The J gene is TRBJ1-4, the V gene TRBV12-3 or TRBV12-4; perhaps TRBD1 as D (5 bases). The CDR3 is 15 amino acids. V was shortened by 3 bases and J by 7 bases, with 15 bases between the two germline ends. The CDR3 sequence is CASSFNMGGGEKLFF. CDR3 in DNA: TGTGCCAGCAGTTTTAACATGGGGGGGGGTGAAAAACTGTTTTTT.

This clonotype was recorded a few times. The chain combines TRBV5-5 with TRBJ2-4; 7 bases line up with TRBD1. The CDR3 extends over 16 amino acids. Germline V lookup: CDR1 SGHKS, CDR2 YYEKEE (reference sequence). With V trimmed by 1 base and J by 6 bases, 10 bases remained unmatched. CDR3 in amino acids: CASSLTPTGTGNIQYF. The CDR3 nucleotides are TGTGCCAGCAGCTTGACCCCGACAGGGACGGGAAACATTCAGTACTTC.

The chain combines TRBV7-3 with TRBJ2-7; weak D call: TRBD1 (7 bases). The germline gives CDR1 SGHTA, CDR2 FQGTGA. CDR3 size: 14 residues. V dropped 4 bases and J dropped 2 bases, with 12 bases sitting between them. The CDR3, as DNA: TGTGCCAGCAGCTCGGGGGACAGACCCTACGAGCAGTACTTC. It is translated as CASSSGDRPYEQYF.

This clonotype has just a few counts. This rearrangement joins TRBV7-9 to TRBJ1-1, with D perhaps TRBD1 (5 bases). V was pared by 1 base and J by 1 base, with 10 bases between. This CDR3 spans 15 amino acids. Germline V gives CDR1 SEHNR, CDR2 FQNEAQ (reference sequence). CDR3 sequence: CASSLGGQGNTEAFF. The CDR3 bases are TGTGCCAGCAGCTTAGGGGGCCAGGGGAACACTGAAGCTTTCTTT.

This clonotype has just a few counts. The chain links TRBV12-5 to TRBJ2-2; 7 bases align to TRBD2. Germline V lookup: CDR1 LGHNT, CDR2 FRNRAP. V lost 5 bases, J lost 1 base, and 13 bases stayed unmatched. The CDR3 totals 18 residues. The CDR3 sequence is CASGPKFLKRENTGELFF. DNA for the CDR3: TGTGCTAGTGGTCCTAAATTCCTAAAGCGGGAGAACACCGGGGAGCTGTTTTTT.

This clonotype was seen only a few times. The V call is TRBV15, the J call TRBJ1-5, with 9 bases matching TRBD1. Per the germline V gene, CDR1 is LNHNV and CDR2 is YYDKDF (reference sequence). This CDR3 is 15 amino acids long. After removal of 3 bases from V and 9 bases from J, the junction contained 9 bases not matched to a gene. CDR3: CATSRDRGLGAPQHF. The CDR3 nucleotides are TGTGCCACCAGCAGGGACAGGGGCTTGGGTGCGCCCCAGCATTTT.

The CDR3 protein is CASSPVGTGLSLNTEAFF. DNA of the CDR3: TGTGCCAGCAGTCCTGTAGGGACAGGGCTGAGTCTGAACACTGAAGCTTTCTTT. V and J are TRBV6-1 and TRBJ1-1; 9 nucleotides agree with TRBD1. V shed 5 bases and J 0 bases; nucleotides not matched to a gene: 13. The V gene's germline CDR1 is MNHNS and CDR2 SASEGT. The CDR3 sequence is 18 residues long.

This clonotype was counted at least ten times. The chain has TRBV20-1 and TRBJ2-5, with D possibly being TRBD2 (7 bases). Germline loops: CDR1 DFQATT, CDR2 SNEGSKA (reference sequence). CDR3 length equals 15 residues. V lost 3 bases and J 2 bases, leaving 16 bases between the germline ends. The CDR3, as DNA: TGCAGTGCTAGCCTGGGAGGGGGTGCGCAAGAGACCCAGTACTTC. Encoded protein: CSASLGGGAQETQYF.

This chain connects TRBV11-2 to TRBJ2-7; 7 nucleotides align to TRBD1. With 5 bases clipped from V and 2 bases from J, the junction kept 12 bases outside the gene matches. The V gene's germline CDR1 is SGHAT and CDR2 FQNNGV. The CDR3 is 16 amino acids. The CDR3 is CASSGLRGQLTYEQYF. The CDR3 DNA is TGTGCCAGCAGCGGCCTCCGGGGACAGTTGACCTACGAGCAGTACTTC.

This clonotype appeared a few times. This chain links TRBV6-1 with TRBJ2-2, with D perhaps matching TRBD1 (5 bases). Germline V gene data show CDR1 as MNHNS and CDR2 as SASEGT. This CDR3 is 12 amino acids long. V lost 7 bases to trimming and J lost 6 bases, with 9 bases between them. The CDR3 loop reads CASKSRAGELFF. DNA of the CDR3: TGTGCCAGCAAGTCCAGGGCCGGGGAGCTGTTTTTT.

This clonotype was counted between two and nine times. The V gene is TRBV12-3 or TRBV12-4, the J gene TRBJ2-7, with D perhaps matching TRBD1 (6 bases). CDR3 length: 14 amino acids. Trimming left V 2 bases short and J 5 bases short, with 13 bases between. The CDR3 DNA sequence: TGTGCCAGCAGTTTAAAGGTCGAGGGGGACGAGCAGTACTTC. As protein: CASSLKVEGDEQYF.

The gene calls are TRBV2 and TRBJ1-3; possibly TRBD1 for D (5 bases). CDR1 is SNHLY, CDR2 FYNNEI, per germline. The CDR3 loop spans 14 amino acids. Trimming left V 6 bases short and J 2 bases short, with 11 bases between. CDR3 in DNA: TGTGCCAGCAGAGAGAGGGGAACTGGAAACACCATATATTTT. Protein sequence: CASRERGTGNTIYF.

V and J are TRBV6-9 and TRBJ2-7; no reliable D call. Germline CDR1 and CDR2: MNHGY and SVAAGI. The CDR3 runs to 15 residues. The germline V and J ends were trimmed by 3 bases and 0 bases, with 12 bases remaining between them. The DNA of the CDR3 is TGTGCCAGCAGTTACTCTCGTACCTACTCCTACGAGCAGTACTTC. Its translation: CASSYSRTYSYEQYF.

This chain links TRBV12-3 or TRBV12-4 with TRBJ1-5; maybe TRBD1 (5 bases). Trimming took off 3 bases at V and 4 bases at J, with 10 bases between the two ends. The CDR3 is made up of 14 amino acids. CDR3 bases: TGTGCCAGCAGTTTTTTGGGGCTAAATCAGCCCCAGCATTTT. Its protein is CASSFLGLNQPQHF.

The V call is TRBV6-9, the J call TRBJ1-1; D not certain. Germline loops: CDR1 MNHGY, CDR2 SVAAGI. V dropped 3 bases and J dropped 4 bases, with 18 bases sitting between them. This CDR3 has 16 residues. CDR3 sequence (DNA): TGTGCCAGCAGTTACTCTACCGGGCCCGAGGGCACTGAAGCTTTCTTT. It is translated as CASSYSTGPEGTEAFF.

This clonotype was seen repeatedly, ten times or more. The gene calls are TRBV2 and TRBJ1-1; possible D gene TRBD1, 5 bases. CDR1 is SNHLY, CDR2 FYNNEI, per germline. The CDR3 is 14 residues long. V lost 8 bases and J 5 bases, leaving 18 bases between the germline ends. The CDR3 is CASGGWKGGTEAFF. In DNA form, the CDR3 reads TGTGCCAGCGGGGGATGGAAGGGAGGGACTGAAGCTTTCTTT.

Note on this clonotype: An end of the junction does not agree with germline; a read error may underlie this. CDR3 nucleotide sequence: TGCGCCAACAGCCGGCTACAGGTCGGAGGGGAAAAACTGTTTTTT. It specifies CANSRLQVGGEKLFF. The rearrangement links TRBV4-1 to TRBJ1-4; a possible D gene is TRBD1 (5 bases). The CDR3 totals 15 residues. Looked up from germline, CDR1 is MGHRA and CDR2 is YSYEKL.

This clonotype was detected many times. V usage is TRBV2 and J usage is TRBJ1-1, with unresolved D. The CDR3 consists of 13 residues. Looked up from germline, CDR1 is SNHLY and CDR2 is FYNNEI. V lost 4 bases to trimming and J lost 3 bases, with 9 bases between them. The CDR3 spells CASSVRRHTEAFF. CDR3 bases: TGTGCCAGCAGTGTTCGCAGGCACACTGAAGCTTTCTTT.

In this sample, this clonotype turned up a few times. The CDR3 bases are TGCAGTGCGACCCTAGCGGGAGGGCCCTCCGGGGAGCTGTTTTTT. Translation: CSATLAGGPSGELFF. The gene calls are TRBV20-1 and TRBJ2-2; 12 bases align to TRBD2. In germline, CDR1 is DFQATT, CDR2 SNEGSKA (reference sequence). Trimming at V came to 6 bases and at J to 6 bases, leaving 8 bases not matched to a gene. This CDR3 has 15 residues.

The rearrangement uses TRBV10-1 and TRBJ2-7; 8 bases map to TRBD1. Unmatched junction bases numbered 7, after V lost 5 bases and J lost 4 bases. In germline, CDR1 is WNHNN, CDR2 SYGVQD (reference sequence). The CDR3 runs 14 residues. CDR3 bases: TGCGCCAGCAGTAAGACAGGGGAAATATACGAGCAGTACTTC. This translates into CASSKTGEIYEQYF.

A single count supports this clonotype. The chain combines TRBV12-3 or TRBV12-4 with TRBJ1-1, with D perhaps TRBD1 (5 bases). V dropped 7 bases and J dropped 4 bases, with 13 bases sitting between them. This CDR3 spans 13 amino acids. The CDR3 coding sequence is TGTGCCAGCATCCCGCTGGGGGGCACTGAAGCTTTCTTT. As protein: CASIPLGGTEAFF.

The CDR3 region has the DNA TGTGCCAGCAGCTTGATGGGTACTAGCGGGAGCGATACGCAGTATTTT. Its protein is CASSLMGTSGSDTQYF. V is TRBV11-2 and J is TRBJ2-3; 11 bases are a match to TRBD2. Germline loops: CDR1 SGHAT, CDR2 FQNNGV. V dropped 3 bases and J dropped 6; count of bases not matched to a gene: 8. The CDR3 totals 16 residues.

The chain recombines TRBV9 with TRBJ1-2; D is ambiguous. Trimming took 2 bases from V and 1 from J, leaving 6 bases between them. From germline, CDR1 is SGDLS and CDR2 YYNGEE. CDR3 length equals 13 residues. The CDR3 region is CASSVRGNYGYTF. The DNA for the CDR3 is TGTGCCAGCAGCGTTCGGGGTAACTATGGCTACACCTTC.

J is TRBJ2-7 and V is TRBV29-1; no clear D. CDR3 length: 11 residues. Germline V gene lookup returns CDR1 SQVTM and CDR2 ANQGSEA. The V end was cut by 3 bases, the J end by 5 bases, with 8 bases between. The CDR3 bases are TGCAGCGTTGAGCTAGGGAACGAGCAGTACTTC. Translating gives CSVELGNEQYF.

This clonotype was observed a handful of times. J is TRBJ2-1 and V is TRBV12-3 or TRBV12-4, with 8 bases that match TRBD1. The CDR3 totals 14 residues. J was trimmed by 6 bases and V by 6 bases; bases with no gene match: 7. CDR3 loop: CASRPATGGNEQFF. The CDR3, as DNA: TGTGCCAGCAGACCCGCTACAGGGGGCAATGAGCAGTTCTTC.

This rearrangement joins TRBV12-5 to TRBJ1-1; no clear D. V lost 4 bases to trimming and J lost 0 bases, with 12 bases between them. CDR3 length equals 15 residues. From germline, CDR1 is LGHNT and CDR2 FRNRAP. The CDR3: CASGSTPRMNTEAFF. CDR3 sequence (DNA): TGTGCTAGTGGTTCCACCCCACGGATGAACACTGAAGCTTTCTTT.

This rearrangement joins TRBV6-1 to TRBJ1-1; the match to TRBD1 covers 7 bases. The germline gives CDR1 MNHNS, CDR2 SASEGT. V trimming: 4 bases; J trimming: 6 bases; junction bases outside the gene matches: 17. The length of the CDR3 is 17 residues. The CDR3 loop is CASSGSSQGRKRAEAFF. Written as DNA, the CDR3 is TGTGCCAGCAGTGGGAGCTCACAGGGGAGGAAAAGGGCTGAAGCTTTCTTT.